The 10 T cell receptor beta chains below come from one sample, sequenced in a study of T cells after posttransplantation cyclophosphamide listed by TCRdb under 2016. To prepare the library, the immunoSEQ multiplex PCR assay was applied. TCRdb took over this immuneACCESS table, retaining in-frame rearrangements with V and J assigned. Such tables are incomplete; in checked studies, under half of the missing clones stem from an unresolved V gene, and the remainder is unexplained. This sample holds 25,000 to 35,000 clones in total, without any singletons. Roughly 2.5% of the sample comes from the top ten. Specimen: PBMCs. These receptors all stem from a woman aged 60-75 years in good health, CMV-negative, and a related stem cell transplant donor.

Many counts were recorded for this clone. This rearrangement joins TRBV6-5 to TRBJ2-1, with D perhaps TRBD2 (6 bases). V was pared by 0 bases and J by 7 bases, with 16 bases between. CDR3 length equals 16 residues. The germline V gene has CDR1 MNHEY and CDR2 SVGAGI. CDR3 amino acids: CASSYSFGGPGNEQFF. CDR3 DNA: TGTGCCAGCAGTTACTCCTTCGGGGGACCGGGGAATGAGCAGTTCTTC.

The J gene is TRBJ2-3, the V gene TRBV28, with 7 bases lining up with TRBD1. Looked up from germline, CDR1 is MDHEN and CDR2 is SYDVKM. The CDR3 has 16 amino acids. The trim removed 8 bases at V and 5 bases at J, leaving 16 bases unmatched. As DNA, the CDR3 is TGTGCCAGCCCCCCCAGCGTCAGGGGGAGTGAAGATACGCAGTATTTT. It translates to CASPPSVRGSEDTQYF. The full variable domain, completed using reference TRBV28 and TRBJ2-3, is DVKVTQSSRYLVKRTGEKVFLECVQDMDHENMFWYRQDPGLGLRLIYFSYDVKMKEKGDIPEGYSVSREKKERFSLILESASTNQTSMYLCASPPSVRGSEDTQYFGPGTRLTVL.

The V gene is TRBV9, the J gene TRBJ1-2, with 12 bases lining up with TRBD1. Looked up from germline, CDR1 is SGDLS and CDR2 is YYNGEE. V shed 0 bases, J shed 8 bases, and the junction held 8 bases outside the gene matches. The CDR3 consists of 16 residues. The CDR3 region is CASSVAWGQGAGGYTF. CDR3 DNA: TGTGCCAGCAGCGTAGCTTGGGGACAGGGGGCTGGCGGCTACACCTTC.

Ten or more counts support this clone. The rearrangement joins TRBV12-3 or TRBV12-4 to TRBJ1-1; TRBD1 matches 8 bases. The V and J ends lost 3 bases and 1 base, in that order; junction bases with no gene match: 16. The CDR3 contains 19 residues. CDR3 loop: CASSFGLPDRASGNTEAFF. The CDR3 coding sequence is TGTGCCAGCAGTTTTGGCCTTCCGGACAGGGCCTCAGGGAACACTGAAGCTTTCTTT.

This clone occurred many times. Here the CDR3 DNA reads TGTGCCGTGACTTCTAGCGGGGGGACCTACAATGAGCAGTTCTTC. Its protein is CAVTSSGGTYNEQFF. This chain joins TRBV6-6 and TRBJ2-1; 11 bases map to TRBD2. Germline V gene data show CDR1 as MNHNY and CDR2 as SVGAGI (reference sequence). The CDR3 runs 15 residues. J gave up 2 bases and V 11 bases, and 8 bases lay outside the gene matches.

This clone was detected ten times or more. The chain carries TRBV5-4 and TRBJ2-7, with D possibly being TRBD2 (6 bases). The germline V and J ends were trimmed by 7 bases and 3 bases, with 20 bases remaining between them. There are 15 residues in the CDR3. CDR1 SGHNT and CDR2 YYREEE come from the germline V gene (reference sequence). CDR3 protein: CASHPGGTALYEQYF. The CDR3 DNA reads TGTGCCAGCCACCCCGGGGGAACGGCACTCTACGAGCAGTACTTC.

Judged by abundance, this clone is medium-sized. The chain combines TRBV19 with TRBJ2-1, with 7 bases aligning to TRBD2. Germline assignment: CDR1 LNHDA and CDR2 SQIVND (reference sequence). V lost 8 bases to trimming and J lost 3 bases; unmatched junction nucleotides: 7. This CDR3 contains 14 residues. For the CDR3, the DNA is TGTGCCAGTGATCAAGCGGGAAACTACAATGAGCAGTTCTTC. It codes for CASDQAGNYNEQFF.

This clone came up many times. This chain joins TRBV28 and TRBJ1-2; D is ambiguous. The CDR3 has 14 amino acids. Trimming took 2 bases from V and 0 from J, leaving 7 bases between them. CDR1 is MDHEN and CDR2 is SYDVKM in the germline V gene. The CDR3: CASSLGLPNYGYTF. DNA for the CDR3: TGTGCCAGCAGTTTAGGCCTCCCTAACTATGGCTACACCTTC.

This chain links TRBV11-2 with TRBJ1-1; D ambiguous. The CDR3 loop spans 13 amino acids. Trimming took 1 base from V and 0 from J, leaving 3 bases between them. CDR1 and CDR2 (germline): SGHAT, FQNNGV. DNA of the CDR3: TGTGCCAGCAGCTTAGCGGTGAACACTGAAGCTTTCTTT. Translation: CASSLAVNTEAFF.

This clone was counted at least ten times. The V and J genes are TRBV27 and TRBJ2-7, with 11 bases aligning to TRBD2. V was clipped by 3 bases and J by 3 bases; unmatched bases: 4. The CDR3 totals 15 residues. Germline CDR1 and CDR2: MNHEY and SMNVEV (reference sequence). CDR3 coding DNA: TGTGCCAGCAGTTTGACTAGCGGGGCCCTCTACGAGCAGTACTTC. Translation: CASSLTSGALYEQYF.